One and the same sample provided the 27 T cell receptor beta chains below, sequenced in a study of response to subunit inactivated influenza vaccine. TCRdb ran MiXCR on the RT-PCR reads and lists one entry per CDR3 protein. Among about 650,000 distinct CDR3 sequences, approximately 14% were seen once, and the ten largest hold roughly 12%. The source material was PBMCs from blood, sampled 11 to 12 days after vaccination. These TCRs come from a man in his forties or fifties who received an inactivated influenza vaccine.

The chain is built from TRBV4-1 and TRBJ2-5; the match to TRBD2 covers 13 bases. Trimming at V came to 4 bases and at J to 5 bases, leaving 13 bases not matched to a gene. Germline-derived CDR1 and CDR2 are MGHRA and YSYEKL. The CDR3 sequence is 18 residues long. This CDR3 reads CASSPERLAGGYRETQYF. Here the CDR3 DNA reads TGCGCCAGCAGCCCGGAGCGACTAGCGGGGGGCTACCGTGAGACCCAGTACTTC.

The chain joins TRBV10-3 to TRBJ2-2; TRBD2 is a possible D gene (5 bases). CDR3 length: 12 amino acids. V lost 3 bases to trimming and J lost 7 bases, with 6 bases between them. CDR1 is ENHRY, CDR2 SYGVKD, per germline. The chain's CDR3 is CAISEGLGELFF. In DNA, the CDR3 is TGTGCCATCAGTGAAGGACTCGGGGAGCTGTTTTTT.

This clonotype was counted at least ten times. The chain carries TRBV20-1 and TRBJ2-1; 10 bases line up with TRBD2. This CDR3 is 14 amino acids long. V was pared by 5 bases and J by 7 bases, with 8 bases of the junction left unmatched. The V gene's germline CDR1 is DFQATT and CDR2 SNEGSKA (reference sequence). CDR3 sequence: CSASTGTSVNEQFF. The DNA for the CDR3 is TGCAGTGCTTCGACCGGGACTAGCGTTAATGAGCAGTTCTTC.

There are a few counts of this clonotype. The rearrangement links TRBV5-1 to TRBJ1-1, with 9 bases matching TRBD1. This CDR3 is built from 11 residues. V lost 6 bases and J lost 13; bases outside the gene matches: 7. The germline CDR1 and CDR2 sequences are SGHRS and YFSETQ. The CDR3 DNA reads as TGCGCCAGCACCTCCGGGACAGGGCTTTTCTTT. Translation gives CASTSGTGLFF. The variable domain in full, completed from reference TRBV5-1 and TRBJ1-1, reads KAGVTQTPRYLIKTRGQQVTLSCSPISGHRSVSWYQQTPGQGLQFLFEYFSETQRNKGNFPGRFSGRQFSNSRSEMNVSTLELGDSALYLCASTSGTGLFFGQGTRLTVV.

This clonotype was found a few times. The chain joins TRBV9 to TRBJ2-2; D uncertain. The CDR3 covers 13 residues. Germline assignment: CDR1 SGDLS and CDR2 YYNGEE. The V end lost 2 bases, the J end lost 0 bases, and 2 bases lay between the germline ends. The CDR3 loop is CASSVTNTGELFF. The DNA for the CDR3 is TGTGCCAGCAGCGTTACGAACACCGGGGAGCTGTTTTTT. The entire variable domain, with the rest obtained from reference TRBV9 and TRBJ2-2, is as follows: DSGVTQTPKHLITATGQRVTLRCSPRSGDLSVYWYQQSLDQGLQFLIQYYNGEERAKGNILERFSAQQFPDLHSELNLSSLELGDSALYFCASSVTNTGELFFGEGSRLTVL.

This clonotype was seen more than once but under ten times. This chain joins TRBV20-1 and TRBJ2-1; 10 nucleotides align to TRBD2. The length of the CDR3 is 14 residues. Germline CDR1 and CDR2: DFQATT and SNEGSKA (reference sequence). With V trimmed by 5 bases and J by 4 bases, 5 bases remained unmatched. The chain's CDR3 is CSADASGGYNEQFF. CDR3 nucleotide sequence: TGCAGTGCTGACGCTAGCGGGGGTTACAATGAGCAGTTCTTC.

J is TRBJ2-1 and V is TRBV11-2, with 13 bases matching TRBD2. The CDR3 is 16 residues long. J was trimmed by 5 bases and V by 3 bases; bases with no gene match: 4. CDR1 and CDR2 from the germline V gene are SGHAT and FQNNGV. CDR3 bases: TGTGCCAGCAGCTTTGGGACTAGCGGGATCAACAATGAGCAGTTCTTC. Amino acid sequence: CASSFGTSGINNEQFF.

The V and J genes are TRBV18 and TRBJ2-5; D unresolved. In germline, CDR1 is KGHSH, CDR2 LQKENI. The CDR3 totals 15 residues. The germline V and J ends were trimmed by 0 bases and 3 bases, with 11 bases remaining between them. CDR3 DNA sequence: TGTGCCAGCTCACCACCATCTCTCCGGGAAGAGACCCAGTACTTC. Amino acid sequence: CASSPPSLREETQYF.

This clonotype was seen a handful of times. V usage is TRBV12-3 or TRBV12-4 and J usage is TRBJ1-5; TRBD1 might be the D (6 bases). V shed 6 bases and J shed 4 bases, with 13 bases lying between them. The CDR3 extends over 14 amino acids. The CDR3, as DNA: TGTGCCAGCAGACAAGGACAGAATAATCAGCCCCAGCATTTT. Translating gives CASRQGQNNQPQHF.

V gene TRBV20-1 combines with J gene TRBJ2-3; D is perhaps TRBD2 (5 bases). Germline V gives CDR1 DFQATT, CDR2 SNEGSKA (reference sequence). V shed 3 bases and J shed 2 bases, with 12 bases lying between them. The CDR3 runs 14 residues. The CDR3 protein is CSASRAANTDTQYF. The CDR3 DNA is TGCAGTGCTAGCCGAGCGGCTAACACAGATACGCAGTATTTT.

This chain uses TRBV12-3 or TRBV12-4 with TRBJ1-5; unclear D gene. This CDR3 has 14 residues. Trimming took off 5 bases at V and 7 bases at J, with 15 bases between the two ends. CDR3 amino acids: CASSNSWEGQPQHF. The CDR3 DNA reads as TGTGCCAGCAGTAACTCCTGGGAGGGCCAGCCCCAGCATTTT.

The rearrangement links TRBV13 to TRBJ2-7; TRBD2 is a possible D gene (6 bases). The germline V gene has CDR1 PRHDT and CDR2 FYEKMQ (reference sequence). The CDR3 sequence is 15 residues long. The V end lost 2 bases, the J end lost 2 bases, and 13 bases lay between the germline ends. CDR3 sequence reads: CASSLRGYRAYEQYF. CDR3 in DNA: TGTGCCAGCAGCTTACGGGGGTACCGCGCCTACGAGCAGTACTTC.

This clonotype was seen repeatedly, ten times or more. The CDR3, as DNA: TGTGCCAGCAGCCAACGGGACAGTTACACCGGGGAGCTGTTTTTT. Translation: CASSQRDSYTGELFF. The chain links TRBV11-2 to TRBJ2-2; 7 bases are shared with TRBD1. V shed 5 bases, J shed 3 bases, and the junction held 6 bases outside the gene matches. Germline lookup yields CDR1 SGHAT and CDR2 FQNNGV. The CDR3 spans 15 residues.

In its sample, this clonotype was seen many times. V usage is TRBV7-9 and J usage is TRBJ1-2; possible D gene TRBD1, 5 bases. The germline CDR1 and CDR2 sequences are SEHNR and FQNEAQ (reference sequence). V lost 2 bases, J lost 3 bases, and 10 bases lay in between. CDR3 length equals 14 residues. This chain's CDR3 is CASSLSGTDYGYTF. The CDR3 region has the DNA TGTGCCAGCAGCTTATCAGGGACTGACTATGGCTACACCTTC. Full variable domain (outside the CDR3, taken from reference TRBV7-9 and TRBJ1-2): DTGVSQNPRHKITKRGQNVTFRCDPISEHNRLYWYRQTLGQGPEFLTYFQNEAQLEKSRLLSDRFSAERPKGSFSTLEIQRTEQGDSAMYLCASSLSGTDYGYTFGSGTRLTVV.

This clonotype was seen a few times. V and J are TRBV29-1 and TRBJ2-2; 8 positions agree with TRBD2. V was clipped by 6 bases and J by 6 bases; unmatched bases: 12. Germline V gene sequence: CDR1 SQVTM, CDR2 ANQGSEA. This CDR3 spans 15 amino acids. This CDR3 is CSVCRSGSESGELFF. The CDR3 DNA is TGCAGCGTGTGCCGGAGCGGGAGCGAGTCCGGGGAGCTGTTTTTT.

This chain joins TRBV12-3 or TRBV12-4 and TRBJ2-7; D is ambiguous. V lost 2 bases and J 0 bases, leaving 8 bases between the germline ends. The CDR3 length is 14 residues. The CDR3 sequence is CASSLSPRSYEQYF. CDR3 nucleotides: TGTGCCAGCAGTTTATCCCCTCGCTCCTACGAGCAGTACTTC.

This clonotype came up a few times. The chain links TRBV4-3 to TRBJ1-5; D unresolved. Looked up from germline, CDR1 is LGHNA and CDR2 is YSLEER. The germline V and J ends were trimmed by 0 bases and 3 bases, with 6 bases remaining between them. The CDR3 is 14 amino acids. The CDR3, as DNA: TGCGCCAGCAGCCAAGAGGTCTACAATCAGCCCCAGCATTTT. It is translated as CASSQEVYNQPQHF.

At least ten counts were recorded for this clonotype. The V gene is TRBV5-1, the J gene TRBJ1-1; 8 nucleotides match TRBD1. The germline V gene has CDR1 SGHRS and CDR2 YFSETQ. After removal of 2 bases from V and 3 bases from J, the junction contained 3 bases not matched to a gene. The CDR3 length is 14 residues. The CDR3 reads CASSFQGADTEAFF. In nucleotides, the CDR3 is TGCGCCAGCAGCTTCCAGGGGGCGGACACTGAAGCTTTCTTT.

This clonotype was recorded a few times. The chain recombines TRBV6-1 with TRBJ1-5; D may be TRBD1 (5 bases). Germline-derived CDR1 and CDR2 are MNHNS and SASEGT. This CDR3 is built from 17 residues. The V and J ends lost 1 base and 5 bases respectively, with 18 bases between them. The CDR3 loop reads CASSEVGRATSDQPQHF. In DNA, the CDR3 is TGTGCCAGCAGTGAAGTTGGCAGGGCGACCTCCGATCAGCCCCAGCATTTT.

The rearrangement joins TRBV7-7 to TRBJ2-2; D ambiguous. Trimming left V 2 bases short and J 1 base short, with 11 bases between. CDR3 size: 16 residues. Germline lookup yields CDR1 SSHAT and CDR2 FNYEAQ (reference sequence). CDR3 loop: CASSLTDVRNTGELFF. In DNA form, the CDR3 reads TGTGCCAGCAGCTTAACGGACGTCAGGAACACCGGGGAGCTGTTTTTT.

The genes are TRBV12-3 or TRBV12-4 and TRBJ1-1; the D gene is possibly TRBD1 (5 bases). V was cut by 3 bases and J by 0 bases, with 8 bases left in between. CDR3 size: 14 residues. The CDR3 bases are TGTGCCAGCAGTTTTTCAGGGTTGAACACTGAAGCTTTCTTT. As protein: CASSFSGLNTEAFF.

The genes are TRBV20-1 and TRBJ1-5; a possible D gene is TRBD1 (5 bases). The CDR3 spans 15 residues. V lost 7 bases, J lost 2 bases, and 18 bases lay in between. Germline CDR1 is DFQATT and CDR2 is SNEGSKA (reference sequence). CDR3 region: CSVSGSPGRNQPQHF. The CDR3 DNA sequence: TGCAGTGTTAGCGGGTCTCCAGGGCGCAATCAGCCCCAGCATTTT.

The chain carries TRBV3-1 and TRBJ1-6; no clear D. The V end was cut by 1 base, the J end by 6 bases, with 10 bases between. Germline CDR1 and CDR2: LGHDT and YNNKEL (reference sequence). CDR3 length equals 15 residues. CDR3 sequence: CASSQGQNVNSPLHF. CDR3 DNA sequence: TGTGCCAGCAGCCAAGGGCAGAACGTTAATTCACCCCTCCACTTT.

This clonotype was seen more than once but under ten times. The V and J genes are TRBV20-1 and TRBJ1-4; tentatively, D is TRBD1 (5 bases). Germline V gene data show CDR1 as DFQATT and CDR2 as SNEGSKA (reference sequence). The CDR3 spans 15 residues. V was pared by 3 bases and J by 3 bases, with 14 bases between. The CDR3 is CSARRQGPANEKLFF. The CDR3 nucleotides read TGCAGTGCTAGGCGGCAGGGACCGGCTAATGAAAAACTGTTTTTT.

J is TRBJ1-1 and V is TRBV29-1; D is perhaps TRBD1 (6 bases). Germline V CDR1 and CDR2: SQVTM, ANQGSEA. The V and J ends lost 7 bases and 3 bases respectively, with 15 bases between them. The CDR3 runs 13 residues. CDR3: CSGRTGLDTEAFF. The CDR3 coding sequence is TGCAGCGGCCGAACAGGGCTTGACACTGAAGCTTTCTTT.

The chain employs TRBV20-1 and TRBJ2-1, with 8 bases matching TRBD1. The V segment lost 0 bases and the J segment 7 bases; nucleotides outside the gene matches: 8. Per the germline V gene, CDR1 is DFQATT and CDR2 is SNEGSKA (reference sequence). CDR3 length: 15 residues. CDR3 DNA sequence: TGCAGTGCTAGAGATCCAAGCAACAGGGGGAATGAGCAGTTCTTC. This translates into CSARDPSNRGNEQFF.

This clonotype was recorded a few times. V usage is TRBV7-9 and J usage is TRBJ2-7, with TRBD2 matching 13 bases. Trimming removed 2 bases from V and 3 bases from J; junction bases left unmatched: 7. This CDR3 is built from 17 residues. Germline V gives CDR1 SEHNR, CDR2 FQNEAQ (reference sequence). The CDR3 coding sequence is TGTGCCAGCAGCTTAACTAGCGGGAGGGCCAAGGGCTACGAGCAGTACTTC. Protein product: CASSLTSGRAKGYEQYF. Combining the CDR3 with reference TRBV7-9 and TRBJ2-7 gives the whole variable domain DTGVSQNPRHKITKRGQNVTFRCDPISEHNRLYWYRQTLGQGPEFLTYFQNEAQLEKSRLLSDRFSAERPKGSFSTLEIQRTEQGDSAMYLCASSLTSGRAKGYEQYFGPGTRLTVT.